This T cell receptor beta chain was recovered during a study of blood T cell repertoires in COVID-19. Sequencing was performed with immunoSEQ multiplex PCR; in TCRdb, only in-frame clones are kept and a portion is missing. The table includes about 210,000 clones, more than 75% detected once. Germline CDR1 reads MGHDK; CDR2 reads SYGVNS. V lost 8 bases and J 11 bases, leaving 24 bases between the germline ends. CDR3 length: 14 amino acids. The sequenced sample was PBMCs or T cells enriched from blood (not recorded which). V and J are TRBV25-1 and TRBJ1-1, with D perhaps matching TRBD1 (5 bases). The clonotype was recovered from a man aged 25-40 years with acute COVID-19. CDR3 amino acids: CASDGGPGLVVAFF. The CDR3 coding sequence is TGTGCCAGCGACGGCGGACCAGGGCTTGTGGTCGCTTTCTTT.